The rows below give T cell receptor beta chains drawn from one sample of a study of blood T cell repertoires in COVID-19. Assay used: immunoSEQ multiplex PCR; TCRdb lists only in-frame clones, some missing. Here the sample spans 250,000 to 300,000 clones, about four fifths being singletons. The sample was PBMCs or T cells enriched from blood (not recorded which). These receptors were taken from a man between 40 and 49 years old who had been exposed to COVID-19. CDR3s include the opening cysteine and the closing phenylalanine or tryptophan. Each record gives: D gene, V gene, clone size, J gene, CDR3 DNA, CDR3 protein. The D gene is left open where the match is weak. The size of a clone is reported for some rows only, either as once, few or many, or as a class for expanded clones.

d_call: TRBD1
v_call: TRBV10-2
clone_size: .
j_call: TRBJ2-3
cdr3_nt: TGCGCCAGCAGGGGACAGTTCTTTTCAGATACGCAGTATTTT
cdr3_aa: CASRGQFFSDTQYF

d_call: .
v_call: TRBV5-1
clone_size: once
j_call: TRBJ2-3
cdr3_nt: TGCGCCAGCAGCACGAACCAGGACACAGATACGCAGTATTTT
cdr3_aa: CASSTNQDTDTQYF

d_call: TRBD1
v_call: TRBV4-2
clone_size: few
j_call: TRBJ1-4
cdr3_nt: TGTGCCAGCACCCCCGACAGGGGGAATGAAAAACTGTTTTTT
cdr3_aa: CASTPDRGNEKLFF

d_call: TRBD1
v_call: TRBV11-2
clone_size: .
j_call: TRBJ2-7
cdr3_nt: TGTGCCAGCAGCTTACGCGGGACAGGAAACTACGAGCAGTACTTC
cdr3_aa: CASSLRGTGNYEQYF

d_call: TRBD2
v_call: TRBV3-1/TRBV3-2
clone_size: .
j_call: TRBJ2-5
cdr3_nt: TGTGCCATTATGAAGCGGGAGAGTGGGGGGACCCAGTACTTC
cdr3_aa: CAIMKRESGGTQYF

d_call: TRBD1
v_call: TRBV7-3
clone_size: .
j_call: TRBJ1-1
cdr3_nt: TGTGCCAGCAGCACAGGGGGACCGATCACTGAAGCTTTCTTT
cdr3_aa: CASSTGGPITEAFF

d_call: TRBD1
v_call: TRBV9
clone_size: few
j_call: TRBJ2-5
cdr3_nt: TGTGCCAGCAGCGTAGGGACAGGGGGCAACCAAGAGACCCAGTACTTC
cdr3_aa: CASSVGTGGNQETQYF

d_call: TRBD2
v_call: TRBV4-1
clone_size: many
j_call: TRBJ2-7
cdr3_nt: TGCGCCAGCAGCCAAGCTCCGGGACTAGGGCGGTCAAGCTCCTACGAGCAGTACTTC
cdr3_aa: CASSQAPGLGRSSSYEQYF

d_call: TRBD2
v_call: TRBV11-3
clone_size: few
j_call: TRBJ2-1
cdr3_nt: TGTGCCAGCAGCTTAGATGGGGCTAGCGGGAGCCGAGGTGAGCAGTTCTTC
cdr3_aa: CASSLDGASGSRGEQFF

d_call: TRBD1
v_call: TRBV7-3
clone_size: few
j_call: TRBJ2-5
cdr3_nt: TGTGCCAGCAGCTCAGGACAGGGGGCTTGGGAAGAGACCCAGTACTTC
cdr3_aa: CASSSGQGAWEETQYF

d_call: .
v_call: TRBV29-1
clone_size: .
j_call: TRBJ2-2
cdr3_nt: TGCAGCGTTGAAGTGGTGACAGTGAACACCGGGGAGCTGTTTTTT
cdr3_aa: CSVEVVTVNTGELFF

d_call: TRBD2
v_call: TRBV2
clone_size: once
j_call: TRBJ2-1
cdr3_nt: TGTGCCAGCAGTCGGCTAGCGGGGTACAATGAGCAGTTCTTC
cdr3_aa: CASSRLAGYNEQFF

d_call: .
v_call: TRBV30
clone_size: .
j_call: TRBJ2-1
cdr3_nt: TGTGCCTGGGGCCCCGGACTCCTCTACAATGAGCAGTTCTTC
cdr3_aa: CAWGPGLLYNEQFF

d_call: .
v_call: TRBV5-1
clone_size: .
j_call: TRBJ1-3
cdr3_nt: TGCGCCAGCAGCTTGGGTTCATCTGGAAACACCATATATTTT
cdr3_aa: CASSLGSSGNTIYF

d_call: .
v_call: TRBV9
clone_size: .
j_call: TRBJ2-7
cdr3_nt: TGTGCCAGCAGGTCTACGGACAGTGGGGCCTACGAGCAGTACTTC
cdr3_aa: CASRSTDSGAYEQYF

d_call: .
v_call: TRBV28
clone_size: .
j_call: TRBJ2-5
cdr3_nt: TGTGCCAGCAGTTCCGCGGCAGAGACCCAGTACTTC
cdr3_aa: CASSSAAETQYF

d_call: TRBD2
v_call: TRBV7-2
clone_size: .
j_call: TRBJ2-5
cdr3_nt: TGTGCCAGCAGCTTATCTTTGGGACTAGAAGGAAGGGCCCAGTACTTC
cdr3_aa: CASSLSLGLEGRAQYF

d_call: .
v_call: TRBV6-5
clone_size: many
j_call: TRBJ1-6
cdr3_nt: TGTGCCAGCAGAGACAGAAATAATTCACCCCTCCACTTT
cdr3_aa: CASRDRNNSPLHF

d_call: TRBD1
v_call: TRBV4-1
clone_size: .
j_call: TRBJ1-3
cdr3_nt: TGCGCCAGCAGCGTCGGACAGGGACACACCATATATTTT
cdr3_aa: CASSVGQGHTIYF

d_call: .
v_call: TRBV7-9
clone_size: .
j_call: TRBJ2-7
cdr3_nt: TGTGCCAGCAGCTCGCGAACAGTCTACCCTTCCTACGAGCAGTACTTC
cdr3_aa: CASSSRTVYPSYEQYF

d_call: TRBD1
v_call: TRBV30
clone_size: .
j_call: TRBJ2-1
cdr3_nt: TGTGCCTGGAGCGCCGGGACAGGGGCCGGTAATGAGCAGTTCTTC
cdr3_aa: CAWSAGTGAGNEQFF

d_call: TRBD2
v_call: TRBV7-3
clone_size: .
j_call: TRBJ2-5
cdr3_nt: TGTGCCAGCAGCTTGACTAGCGGGGGTCGGGAGACCCAGTACTTC
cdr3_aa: CASSLTSGGRETQYF

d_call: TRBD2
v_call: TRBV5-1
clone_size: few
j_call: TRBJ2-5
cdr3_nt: TGCGCCAGCAGCTTCGGGAGGGCAGAGACCCAGTACTTC
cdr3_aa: CASSFGRAETQYF

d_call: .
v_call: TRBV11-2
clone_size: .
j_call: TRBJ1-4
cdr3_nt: TGTGCCAGCAGCCGGGAGGCAACTAATGAAAAACTGTTTTTT
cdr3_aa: CASSREATNEKLFF

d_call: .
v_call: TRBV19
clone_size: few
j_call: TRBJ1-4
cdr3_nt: TGTGCCAGTAGTGCCTGGGGAGATGAAAAACTGTTTTTT
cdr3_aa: CASSAWGDEKLFF

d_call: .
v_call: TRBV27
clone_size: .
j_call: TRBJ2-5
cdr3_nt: TGTGCCAGCAGTTGGCACCCTTCGGGTGAGGGGACCCAGTACTTC
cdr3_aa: CASSWHPSGEGTQYF

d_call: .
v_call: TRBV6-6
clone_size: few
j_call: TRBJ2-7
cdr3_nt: TGTGCCAGCAGTCCCACATCGAACAGGGCGTTCGGTATCGAGCAGTACTTC
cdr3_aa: CASSPTSNRAFGIEQYF

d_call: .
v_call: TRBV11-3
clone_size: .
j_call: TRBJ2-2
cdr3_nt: TGTGCCAGCAGCTTGTCAGGGGATGCCGGGGAGCTGTTTTTT
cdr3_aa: CASSLSGDAGELFF

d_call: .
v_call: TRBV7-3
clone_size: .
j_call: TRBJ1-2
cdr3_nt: TGTGCCAGCAGCTTAATGCCAGCGGGCGGGGGAAAAGTGGATGGCTACACCTTC
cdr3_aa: CASSLMPAGGGKVDGYTF

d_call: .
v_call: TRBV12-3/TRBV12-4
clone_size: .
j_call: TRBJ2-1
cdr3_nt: TGTGCCAGCAGTTTCAACAATGAGCAGTTCTTC
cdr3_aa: CASSFNNEQFF

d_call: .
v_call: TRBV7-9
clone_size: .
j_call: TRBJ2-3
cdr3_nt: TGTGCCAGCAGCTTATCCATACAAGCGCGAATCTCAGATACGCAGTATTTT
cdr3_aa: CASSLSIQARISDTQYF

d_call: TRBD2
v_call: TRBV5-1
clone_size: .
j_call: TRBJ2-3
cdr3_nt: TGCGCCAGCTTAAGACTAGCGGGAGAAACAGATACGCAGTATTTT
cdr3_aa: CASLRLAGETDTQYF

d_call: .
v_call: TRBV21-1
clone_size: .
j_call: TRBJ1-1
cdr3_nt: TGTGCCAGCAGCCGGGCTTTCTTT
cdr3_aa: CASSRAFF

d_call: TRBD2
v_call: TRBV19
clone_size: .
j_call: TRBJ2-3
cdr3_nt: TGTGCCAGTAGCATGACTAGCGGGGCCACAGATACGCAGTATTTT
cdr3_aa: CASSMTSGATDTQYF

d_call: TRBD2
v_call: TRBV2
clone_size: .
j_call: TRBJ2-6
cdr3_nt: TGTGCCAGCAGCCGACTAGCGGGAGCTGGGGCCAACGTCCTGACTTTC
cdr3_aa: CASSRLAGAGANVLTF

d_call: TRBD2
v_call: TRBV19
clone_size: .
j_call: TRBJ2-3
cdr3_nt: TGTGCCAGTAGTACTGGACTAGCGGGAGTTAGCGATACGCAGTATTTT
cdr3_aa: CASSTGLAGVSDTQYF

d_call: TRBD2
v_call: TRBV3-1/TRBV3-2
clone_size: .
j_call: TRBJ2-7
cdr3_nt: TGTGCCAGCAGCCCCGTTGGGCTAGCGGGAAGGTTAGAGCAGTACTTC
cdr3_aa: CASSPVGLAGRLEQYF

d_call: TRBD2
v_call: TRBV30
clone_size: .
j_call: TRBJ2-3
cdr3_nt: TGTGCCTGGGGGGGGGACTTCTCTAGCACAGATACGCAGTATTTT
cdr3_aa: CAWGGDFSSTDTQYF

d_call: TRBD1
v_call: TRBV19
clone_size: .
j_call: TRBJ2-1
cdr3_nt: TGTGCCAGTAGTAACAGGGGGCTAGACAATGAGCAGTTCTTC
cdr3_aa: CASSNRGLDNEQFF

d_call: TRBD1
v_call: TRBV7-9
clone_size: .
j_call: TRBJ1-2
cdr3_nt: TGTGCCAGCAGCTTAATAGGAGGGGACAGCCGCCTGGGCTACACCTTC
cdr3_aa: CASSLIGGDSRLGYTF

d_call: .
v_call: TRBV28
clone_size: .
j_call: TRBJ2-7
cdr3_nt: TGTGCCAGCAGTTTGCCCCAGGGGTACGAGCAGTACTTC
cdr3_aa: CASSLPQGYEQYF

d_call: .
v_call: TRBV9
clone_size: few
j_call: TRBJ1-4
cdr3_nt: TGTGCCAGCAGCCCACCTGGGGGCGATTTAGAAAAACTGTTTTTT
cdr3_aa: CASSPPGGDLEKLFF

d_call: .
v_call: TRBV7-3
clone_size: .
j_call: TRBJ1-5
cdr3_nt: TGTGCCAGCAGCTTATTACAGGGTCAGCCCCAGCATTTT
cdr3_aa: CASSLLQGQPQHF

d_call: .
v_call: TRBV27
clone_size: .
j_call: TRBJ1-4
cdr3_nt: TGTGCCAGCGGAACTCAGGCCGGCAGGCGAAAACTGTTTTTT
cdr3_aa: CASGTQAGRRKLFF

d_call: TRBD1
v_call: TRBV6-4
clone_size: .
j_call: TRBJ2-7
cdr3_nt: TGTCCCTACCGAGAGGGCAAGGGACAGTCACTATACGAGCAGTACTTC
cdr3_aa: CPYREGKGQSLYEQYF

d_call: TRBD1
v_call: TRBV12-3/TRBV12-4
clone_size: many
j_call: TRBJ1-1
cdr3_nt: TGTGCCAGCATTCGGAGCCCGGGACAGGGAGCTTTCTTT
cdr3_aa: CASIRSPGQGAFF

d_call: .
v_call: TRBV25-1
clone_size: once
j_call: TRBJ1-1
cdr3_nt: TGTGCCAGCAGCAACAAACGGACAGATAGTCACATGAACACTGAAGCTTTCTTT
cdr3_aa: CASSNKRTDSHMNTEAFF

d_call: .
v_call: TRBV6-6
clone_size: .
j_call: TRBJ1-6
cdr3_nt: TGTGCCACCGGGGGTTTCGATAATTCACCCCTCCACTTT
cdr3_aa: CATGGFDNSPLHF

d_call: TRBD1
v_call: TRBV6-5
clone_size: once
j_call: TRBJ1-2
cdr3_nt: TGTGCCAGCAGCTACAGACAGGGCAGGGATGGCTACACCTTC
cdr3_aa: CASSYRQGRDGYTF

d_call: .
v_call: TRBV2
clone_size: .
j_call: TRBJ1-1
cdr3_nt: TGTGCCAGCAGTGAGACTGGGGCCTGGAACACTGAAGCTTTCTTT
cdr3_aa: CASSETGAWNTEAFF

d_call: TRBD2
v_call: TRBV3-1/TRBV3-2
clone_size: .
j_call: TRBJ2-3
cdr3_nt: TGTGCCAGCAGCCACCCGGGACTAGCGGCGACAGATACGCAGTATTTT
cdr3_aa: CASSHPGLAATDTQYF

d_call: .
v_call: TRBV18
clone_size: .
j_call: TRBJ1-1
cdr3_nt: TGTGCCAGCTCACCACCGAAGTTGAGGGAAAACACTGAAGCTTTCTTT
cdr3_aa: CASSPPKLRENTEAFF

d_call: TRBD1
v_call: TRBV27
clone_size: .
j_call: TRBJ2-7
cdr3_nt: TGTGCCAGCAGTTTAAAGACAGGGTGGTCCTACGAGCAGTACTTC
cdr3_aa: CASSLKTGWSYEQYF

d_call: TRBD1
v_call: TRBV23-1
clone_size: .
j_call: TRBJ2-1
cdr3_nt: TGCGCCAGCAGTCCCCCTGGGACAGGGGTCCACCGGGACTTTTGCTATGAGCAGTTCTTC
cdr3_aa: CASSPPGTGVHRDFCYEQFF

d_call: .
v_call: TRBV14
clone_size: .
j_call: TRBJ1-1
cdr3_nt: TGTGCCAGCAGCCAGGAGGTAGCTTTCTTT
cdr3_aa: CASSQEVAFF

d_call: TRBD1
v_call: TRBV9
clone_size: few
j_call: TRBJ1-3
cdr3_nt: TGTGCCAGCAGCGCGGGGGACAGTTCCCCAGGTACCATATATTTT
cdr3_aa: CASSAGDSSPGTIYF

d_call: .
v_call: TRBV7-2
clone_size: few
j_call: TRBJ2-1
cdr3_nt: TGTGCCAGCGGGGCTTGGACGGTAGATGAGCAGTTCTTC
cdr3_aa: CASGAWTVDEQFF